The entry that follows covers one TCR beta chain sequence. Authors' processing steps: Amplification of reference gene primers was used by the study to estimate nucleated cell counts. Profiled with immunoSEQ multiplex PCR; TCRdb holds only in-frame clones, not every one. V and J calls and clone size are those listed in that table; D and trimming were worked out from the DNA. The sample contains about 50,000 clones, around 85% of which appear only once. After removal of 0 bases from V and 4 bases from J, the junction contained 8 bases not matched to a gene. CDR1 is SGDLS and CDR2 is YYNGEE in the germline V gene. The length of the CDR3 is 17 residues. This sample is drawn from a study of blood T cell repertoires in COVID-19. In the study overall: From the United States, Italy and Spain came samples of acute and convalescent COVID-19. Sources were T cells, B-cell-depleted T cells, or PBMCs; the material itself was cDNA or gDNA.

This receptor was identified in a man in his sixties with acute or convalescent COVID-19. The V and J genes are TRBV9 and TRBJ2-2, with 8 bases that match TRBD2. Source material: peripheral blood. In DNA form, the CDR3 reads TGTGCCAGCAGCGTAGCGGGGCTAGCGGGTGGCACCGGGGAGCTGTTTTTT. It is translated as CASSVAGLAGGTGELFF.